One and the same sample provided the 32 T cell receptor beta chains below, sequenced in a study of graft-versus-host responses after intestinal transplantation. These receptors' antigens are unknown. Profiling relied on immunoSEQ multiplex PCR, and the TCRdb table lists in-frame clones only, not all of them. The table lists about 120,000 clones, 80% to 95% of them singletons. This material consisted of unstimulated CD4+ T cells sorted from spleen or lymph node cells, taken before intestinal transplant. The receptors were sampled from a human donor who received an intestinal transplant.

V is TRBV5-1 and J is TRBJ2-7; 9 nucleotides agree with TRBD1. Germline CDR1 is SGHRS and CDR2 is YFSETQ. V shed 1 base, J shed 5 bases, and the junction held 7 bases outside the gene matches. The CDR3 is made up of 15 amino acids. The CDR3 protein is CASSLRGQGSNEQYF. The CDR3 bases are TGCGCCAGCAGCTTGCGCGGACAGGGGAGCAACGAGCAGTACTTC.

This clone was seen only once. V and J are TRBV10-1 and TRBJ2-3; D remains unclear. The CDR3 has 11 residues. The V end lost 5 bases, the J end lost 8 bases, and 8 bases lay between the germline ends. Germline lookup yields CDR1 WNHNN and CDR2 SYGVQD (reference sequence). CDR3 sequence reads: CASSSLGTQYF. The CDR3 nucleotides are TGCGCCAGCAGTTCCCTGGGTACGCAGTATTTT.

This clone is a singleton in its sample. DNA of the CDR3: TGCGCCAGCAGCCAAGGCCGAGGGGAAAAGGGAGATACGCAGTATTTT. Translation gives CASSQGRGEKGDTQYF. This rearrangement joins TRBV4-1 to TRBJ2-3; D might be TRBD1 or TRBD2, each matching 5 bases. CDR1 and CDR2 (germline): MGHRA, YSYEKL. V lost 1 base to trimming and J lost 5 bases, with 16 bases between them. This CDR3 has 16 residues.

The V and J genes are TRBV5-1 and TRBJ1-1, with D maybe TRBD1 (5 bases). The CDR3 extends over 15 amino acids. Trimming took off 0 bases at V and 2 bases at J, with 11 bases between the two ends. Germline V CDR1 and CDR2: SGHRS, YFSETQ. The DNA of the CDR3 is TGCGCCAGCAGCTTGGTACCGGACATAAACACTGAAGCTTTCTTT. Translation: CASSLVPDINTEAFF.

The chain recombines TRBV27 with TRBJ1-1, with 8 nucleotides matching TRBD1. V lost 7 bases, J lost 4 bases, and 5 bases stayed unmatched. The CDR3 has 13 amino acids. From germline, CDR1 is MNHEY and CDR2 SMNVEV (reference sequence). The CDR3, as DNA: TGTGCCAGCAAAACAGGGGGGAGCACTGAAGCTTTCTTT. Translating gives CASKTGGSTEAFF.

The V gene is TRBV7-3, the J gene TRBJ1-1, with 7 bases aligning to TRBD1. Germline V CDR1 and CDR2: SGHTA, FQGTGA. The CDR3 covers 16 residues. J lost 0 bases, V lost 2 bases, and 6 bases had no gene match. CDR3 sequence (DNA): TGTGCCAGCAGCTTAGCTCGGACAGGCGTGAACACTGAAGCTTTCTTT. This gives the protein CASSLARTGVNTEAFF.

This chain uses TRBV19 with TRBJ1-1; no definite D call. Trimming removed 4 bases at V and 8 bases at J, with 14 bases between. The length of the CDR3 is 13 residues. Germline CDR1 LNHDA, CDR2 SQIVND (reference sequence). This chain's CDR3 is CASSTSSLGEAFF. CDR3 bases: TGTGCCAGTAGTACCTCATCTCTGGGCGAAGCTTTCTTT.

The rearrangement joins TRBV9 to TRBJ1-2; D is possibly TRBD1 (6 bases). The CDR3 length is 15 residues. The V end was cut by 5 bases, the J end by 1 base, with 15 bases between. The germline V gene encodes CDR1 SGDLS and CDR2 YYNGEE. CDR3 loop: CASRVEGGGNYGYTF. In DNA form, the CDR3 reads TGTGCCAGCAGAGTCGAAGGGGGTGGTAACTATGGCTACACCTTC. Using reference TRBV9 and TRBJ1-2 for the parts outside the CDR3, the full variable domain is DSGVTQTPKHLITATGQRVTLRCSPRSGDLSVYWYQQSLDQGLQFLIQYYNGEERAKGNILERFSAQQFPDLHSELNLSSLELGDSALYFCASRVEGGGNYGYTFGSGTRLTVV.

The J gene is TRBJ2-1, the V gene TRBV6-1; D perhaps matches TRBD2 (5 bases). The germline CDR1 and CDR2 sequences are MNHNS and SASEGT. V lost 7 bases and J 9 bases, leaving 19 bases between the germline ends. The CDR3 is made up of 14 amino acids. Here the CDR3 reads CASTHNRGEAEQFF. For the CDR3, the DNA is TGTGCCAGCACTCATAACCGGGGTGAGGCTGAGCAGTTCTTC.

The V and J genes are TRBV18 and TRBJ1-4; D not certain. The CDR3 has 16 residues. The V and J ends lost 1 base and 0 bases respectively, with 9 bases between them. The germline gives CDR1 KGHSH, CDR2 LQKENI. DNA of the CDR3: TGTGCCAGCTCACCACTAGGACTTGCAACTAATGAAAAACTGTTTTTT. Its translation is CASSPLGLATNEKLFF.

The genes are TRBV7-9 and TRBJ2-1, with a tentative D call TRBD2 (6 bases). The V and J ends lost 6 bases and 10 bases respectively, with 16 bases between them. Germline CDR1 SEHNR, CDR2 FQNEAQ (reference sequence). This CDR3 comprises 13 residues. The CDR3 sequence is CASSPRAEGEQFF. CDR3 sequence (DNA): TGTGCCAGCAGTCCACGGGCGGAGGGAGAGCAGTTCTTC.

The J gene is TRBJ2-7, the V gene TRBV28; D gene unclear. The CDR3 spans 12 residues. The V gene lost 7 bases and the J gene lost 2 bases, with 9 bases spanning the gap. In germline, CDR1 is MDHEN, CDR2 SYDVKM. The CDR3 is CASTPATYEQYF. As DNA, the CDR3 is TGTGCCAGCACCCCGGCAACCTACGAGCAGTACTTC.

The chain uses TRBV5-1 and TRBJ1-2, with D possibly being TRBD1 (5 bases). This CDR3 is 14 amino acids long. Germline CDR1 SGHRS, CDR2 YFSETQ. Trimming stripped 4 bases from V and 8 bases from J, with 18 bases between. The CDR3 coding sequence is TGCGCCAGCAGCCCCCCAGGCTCGCGGGGCGGCTACACCTTC. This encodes CASSPPGSRGGYTF. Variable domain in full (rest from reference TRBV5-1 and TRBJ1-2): KAGVTQTPRYLIKTRGQQVTLSCSPISGHRSVSWYQQTPGQGLQFLFEYFSETQRNKGNFPGRFSGRQFSNSRSEMNVSTLELGDSALYLCASSPPGSRGGYTFGSGTRLTVV.

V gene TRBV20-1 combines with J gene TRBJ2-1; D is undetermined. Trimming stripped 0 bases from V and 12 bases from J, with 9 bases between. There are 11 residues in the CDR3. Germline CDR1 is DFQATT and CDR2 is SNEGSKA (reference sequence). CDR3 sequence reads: CSARDQVGQFF. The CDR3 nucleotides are TGCAGTGCTAGAGATCAAGTAGGGCAGTTCTTC.

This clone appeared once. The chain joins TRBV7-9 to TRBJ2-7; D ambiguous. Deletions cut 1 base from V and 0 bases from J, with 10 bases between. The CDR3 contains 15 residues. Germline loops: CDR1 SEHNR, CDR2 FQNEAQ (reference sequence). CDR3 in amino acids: CASSLGGPASYEQYF. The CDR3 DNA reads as TGTGCCAGCAGCTTAGGGGGTCCAGCCTCCTACGAGCAGTACTTC.

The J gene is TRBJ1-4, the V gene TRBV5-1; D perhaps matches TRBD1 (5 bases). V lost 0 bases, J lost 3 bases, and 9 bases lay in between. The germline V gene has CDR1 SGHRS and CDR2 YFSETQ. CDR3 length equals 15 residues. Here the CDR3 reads CASSLGGTSNEKLFF. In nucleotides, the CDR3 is TGCGCCAGCAGCTTGGGGGGGACCTCTAATGAAAAACTGTTTTTT.

Written as DNA, the CDR3 is TGTGCCAGCAGCGTAGTCGTAGACAGGCCTAGGGAGCAGTTCTTC. This codes for CASSVVVDRPREQFF. The chain has TRBV9 and TRBJ2-1; a possible D gene is TRBD1 (6 bases). This CDR3 has 15 residues. From germline, CDR1 is SGDLS and CDR2 YYNGEE. The V end was cut by 0 bases, the J end by 10 bases, with 17 bases between.

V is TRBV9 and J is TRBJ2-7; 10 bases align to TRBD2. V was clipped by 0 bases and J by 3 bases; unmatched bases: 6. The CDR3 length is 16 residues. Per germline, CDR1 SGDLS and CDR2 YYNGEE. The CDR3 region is CASSVGWTSGNYEQYF. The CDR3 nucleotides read TGTGCCAGCAGCGTAGGCTGGACTAGCGGAAACTACGAGCAGTACTTC.

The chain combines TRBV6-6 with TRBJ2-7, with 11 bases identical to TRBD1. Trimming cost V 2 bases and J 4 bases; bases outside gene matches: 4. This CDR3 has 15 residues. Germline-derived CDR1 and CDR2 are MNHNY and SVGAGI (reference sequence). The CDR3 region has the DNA TGTGCCAGCAGTTACGCGGACAGGGGGCGGTACGAGCAGTACTTC. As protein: CASSYADRGRYEQYF.

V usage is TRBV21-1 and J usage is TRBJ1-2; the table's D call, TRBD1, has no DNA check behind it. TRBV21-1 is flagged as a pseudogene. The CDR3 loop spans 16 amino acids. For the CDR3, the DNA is TGTGCCAGCAGCAATAAAGTCTCAAAATACAGGGGCCGCTACACCTTC. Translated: CASSNKVSKYRGRYTF.

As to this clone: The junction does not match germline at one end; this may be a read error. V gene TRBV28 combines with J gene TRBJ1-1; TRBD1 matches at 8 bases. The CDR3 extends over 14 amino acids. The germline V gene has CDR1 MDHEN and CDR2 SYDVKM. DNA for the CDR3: TGTGCCAGCAGGCCAGGGGGCGTATACACGGAAGCTTTCTTT. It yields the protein CASRPGGVYTEAFF. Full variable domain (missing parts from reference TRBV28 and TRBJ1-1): DVKVTQSSRYLVKRTGEKVFLECVQDMDHENMFWYRQDPGLGLRLIYFSYDVKMKEKGDIPEGYSVSREKKERFSLILESASTNQTSMYLCASRPGGVYTEAFFGQGTRLTVV.

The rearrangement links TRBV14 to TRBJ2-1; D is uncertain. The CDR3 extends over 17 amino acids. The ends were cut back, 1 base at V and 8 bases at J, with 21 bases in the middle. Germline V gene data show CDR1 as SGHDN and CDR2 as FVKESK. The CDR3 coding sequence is TGTGCCAGCAGCCAAGCACAGCCACCTAAAACCGGCCATGAGCAGTTCTTC. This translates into CASSQAQPPKTGHEQFF.

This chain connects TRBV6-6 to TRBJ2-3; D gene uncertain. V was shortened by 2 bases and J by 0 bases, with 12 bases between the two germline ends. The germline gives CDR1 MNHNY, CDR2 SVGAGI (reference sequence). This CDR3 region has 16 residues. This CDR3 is CASSYRVLSSTDTQYF. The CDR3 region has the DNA TGTGCCAGCAGTTACAGAGTTCTATCAAGCACAGATACGCAGTATTTT.

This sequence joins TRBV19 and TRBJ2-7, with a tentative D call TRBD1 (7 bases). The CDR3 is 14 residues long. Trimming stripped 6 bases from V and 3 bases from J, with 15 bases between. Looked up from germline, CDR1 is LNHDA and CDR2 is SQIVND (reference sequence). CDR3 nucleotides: TGTGCCAGTAGATTCAGGGGGGAGAGCTACGAGCAGTACTTC. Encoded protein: CASRFRGESYEQYF. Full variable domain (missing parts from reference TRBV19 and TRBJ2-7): DGGITQSPKYLFRKEGQNVTLSCEQNLNHDAMYWYRQDPGQGLRLIYYSQIVNDFQKGDIAEGYSVSREKKESFPLTVTSAQKNPTAFYLCASRFRGESYEQYFGPGTRLTVT.

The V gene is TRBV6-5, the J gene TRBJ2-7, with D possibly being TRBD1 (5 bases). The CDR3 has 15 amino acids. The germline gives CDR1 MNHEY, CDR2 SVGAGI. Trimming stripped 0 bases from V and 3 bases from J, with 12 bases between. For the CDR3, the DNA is TGTGCCAGCAGTTACTCCGGTTTCCAGGGCTACGAGCAGTACTTC. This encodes CASSYSGFQGYEQYF.

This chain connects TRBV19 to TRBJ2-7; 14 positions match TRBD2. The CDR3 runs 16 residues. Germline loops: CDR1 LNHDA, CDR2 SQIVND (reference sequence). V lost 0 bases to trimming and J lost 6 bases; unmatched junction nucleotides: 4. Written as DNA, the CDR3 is TGTGCCAGTAGTATAGATGGGGGACTAGCGGGAGCCGAGCAGTACTTC. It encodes CASSIDGGLAGAEQYF.

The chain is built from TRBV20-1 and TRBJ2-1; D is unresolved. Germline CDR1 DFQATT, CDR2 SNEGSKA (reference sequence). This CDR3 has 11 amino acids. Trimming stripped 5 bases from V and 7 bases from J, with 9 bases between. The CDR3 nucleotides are TGCAGTGCTTATTTTCGGAATGAGCAGTTCTTC. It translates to CSAYFRNEQFF.

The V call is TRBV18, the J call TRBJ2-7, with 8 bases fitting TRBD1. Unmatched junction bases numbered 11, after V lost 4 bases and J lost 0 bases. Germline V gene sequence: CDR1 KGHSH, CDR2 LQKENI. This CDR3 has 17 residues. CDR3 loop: CASSRKSGTGVSYEQYF. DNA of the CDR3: TGTGCCAGCTCACGGAAATCCGGGACAGGCGTCTCCTACGAGCAGTACTTC.

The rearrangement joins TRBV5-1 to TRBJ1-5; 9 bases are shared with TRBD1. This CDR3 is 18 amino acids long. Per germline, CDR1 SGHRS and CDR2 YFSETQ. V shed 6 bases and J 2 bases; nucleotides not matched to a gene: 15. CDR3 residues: CASTGRPGDRAGNQPQHF. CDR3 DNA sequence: TGCGCCAGCACGGGGAGGCCGGGGGACAGGGCGGGCAATCAGCCCCAGCATTTT.

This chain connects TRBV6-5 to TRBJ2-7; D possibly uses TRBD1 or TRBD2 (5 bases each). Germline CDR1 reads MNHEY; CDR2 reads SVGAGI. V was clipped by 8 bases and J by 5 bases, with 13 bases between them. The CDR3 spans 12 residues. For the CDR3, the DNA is TGTGCCAGCGCACTACTAGGGGACGAGCAGTACTTC. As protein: CASALLGDEQYF.

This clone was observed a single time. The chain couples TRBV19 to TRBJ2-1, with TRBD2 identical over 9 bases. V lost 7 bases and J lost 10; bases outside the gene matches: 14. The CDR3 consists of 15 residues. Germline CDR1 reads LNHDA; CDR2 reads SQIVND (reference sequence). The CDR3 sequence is CASTIGNSGRTEQFF. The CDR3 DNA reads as TGTGCCAGTACCATAGGTAATAGCGGGAGAACGGAGCAGTTCTTC.

The CDR3 DNA reads as TGTGCCAGCAGCTTTTTATTCGGGAGTGGGAATGAGCAGTTCTTC. Protein: CASSFLFGSGNEQFF. The chain links TRBV5-5 to TRBJ2-1, with D possibly being TRBD2 (6 bases). The V end was cut by 2 bases, the J end by 7 bases, with 16 bases between. Germline V lookup: CDR1 SGHKS, CDR2 YYEKEE (reference sequence). This CDR3 contains 15 residues.